This TCR beta chain was identified in a study of T cells in Graves' hyperthyroidism and ophthalmopathy. Study observations and caveats: Ophthalmopathy was told apart from stable hyperthyroidism by a 13 V-J model. Also found in blood were most expanded thyroid clonotypes above 0.001.

This clonotype was counted a few times. Its antigen is still unknown. Amplification targeted TCR beta CDR3 regions from RNA transcripts. Using the HTBI primer set, a first-round RT-PCR was run on the TCR CDR3. TCRdb independently ran MiXCR on the multiplex PCR reads; one entry per CDR3 protein. The table has hundreds of thousands of distinct CDR3 sequences, about 15% seen once. After removal of 1 base from V and 3 bases from J, the junction contained 10 bases not matched to a gene. The CDR3 extends over 18 amino acids. The germline V gene encodes CDR1 SGHVS and CDR2 FNYEAQ. Ophthalmopathy patients had moderate-to-severe active disease, CAS ≥3, NOSPECS ≥4, and disease duration under 3 months.

This clonotype originated in a man younger than 35 with Graves' ophthalmopathy. J is TRBJ2-1 and V is TRBV7-6; 9 positions match TRBD1. The sample taken for sequencing was blood. CDR3 bases: TGTGCCAGCAGCTTAGACAGGGGGCATGTCAGGAACTACAATGAGCAGTTCTTC. It specifies CASSLDRGHVRNYNEQFF.